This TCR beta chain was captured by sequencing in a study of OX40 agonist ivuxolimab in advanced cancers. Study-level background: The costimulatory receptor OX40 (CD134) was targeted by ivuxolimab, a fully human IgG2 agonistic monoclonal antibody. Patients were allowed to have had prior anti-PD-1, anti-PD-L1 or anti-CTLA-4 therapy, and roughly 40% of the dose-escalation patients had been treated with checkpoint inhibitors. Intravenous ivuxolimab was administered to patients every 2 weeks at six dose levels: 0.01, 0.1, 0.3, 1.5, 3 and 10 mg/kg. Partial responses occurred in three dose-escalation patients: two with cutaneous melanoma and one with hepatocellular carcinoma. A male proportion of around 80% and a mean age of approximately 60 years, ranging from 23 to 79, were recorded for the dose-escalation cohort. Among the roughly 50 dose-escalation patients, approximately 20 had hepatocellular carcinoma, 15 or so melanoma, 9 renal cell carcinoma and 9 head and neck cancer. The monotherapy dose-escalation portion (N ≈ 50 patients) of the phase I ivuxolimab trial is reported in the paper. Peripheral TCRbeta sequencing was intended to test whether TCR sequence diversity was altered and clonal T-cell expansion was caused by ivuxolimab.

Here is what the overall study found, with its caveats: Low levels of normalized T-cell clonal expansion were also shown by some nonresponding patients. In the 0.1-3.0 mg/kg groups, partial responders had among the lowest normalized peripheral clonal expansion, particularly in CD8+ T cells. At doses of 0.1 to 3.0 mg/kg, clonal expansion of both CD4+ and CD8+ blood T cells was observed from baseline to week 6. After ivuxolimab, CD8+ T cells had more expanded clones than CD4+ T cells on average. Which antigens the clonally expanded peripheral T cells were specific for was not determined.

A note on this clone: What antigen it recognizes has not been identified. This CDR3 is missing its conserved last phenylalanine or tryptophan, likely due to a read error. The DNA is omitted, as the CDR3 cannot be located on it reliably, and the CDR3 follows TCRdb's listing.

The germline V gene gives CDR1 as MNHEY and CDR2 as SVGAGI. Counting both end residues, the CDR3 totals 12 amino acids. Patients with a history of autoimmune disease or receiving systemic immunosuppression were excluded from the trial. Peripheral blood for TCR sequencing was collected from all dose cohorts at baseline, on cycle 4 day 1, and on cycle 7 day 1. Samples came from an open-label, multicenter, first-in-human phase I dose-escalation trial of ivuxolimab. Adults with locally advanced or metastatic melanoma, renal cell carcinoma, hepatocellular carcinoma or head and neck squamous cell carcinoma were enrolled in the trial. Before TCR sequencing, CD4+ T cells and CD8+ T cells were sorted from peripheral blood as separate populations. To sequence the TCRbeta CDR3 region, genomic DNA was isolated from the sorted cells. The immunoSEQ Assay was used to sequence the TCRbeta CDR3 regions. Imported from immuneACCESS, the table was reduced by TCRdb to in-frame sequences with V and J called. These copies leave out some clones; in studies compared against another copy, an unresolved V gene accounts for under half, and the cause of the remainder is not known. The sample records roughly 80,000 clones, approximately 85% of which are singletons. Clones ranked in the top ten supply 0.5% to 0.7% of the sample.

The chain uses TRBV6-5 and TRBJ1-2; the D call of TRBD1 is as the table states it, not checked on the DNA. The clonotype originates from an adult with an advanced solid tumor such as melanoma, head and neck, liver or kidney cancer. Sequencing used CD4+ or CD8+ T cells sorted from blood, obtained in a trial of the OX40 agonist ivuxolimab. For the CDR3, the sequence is CASSYSGTPKFA.